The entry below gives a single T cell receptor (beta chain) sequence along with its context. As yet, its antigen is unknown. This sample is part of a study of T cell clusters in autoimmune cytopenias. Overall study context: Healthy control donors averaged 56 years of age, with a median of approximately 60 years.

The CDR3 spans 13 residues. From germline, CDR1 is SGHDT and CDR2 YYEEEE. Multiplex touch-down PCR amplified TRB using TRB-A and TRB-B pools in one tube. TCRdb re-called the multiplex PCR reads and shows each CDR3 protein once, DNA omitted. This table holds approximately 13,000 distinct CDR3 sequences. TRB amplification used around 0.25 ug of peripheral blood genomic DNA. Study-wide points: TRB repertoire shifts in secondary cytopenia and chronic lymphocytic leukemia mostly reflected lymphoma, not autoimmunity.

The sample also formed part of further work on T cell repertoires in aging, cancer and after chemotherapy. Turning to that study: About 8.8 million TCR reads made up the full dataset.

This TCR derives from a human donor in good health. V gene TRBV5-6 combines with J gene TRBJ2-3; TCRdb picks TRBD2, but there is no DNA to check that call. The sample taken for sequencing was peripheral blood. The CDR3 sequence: CASSAKARDTQYF. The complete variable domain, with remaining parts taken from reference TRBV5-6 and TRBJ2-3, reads DAGVTQSPTHLIKTRGQQVTLRCSPKSGHDTVSWYQQALGQGPQFIFQYYEEEERQRGNFPDRFSGHQFPNYSSELNVNALLLGDSALYLCASSAKARDTQYFGPGTRLTVL.